The subject of this entry is one T cell receptor (beta chain). This CDR3 is built from 12 residues. Germline V gene lookup returns CDR1 SEHNR and CDR2 FQNEAQ (reference sequence). V gave up 5 bases and J gave up 2 bases, with 6 bases separating them. This record comes from a study of blood T cell repertoires in COVID-19. Turning to the study itself: The samples span acute and convalescent COVID-19 from the United States, Italy and Spain.

Per the authors' pipeline: Amplification of reference gene primers provided the estimated nucleated cell counts. TCRdb's copy holds only in-frame clones and misses some; the assay was immunoSEQ multiplex PCR. The V and J calls and clone size were taken over from that table, and D and trimming were inferred from the DNA. Among some 200,000 clones listed, roughly 90% were seen once. Each participant's cohort was designated according to participant-reported clinical history. The chain couples TRBV7-9 to TRBJ1-1; no clear D. The TCR originated in a woman aged 18-29 years who had recovered from COVID-19. Input material: PBMCs or T cells enriched from blood (not recorded which). The CDR3 DNA is TGTGCCAGCAGCCGAGGCAACACTGAAGCTTTCTTT. Its protein is CASSRGNTEAFF.